The 8 T cell receptor beta chains below all came from one sample that was sequenced in a study of T cells in localized non-small cell lung cancer. Clones were sequenced by immunoSEQ multiplex PCR, and TCRdb holds only the in-frame ones, with some missing. This sample has about 52,000 clones, with more than 85% found just once. The sequenced sample was PBMCs, obtained before any cancer treatment. These receptors all come from a female donor with stage II lung adenocarcinoma.

The chain couples TRBV29-1 to TRBJ2-1; no reliable D call. The CDR3 loop spans 16 amino acids. V was clipped by 0 bases and J by 1 base, with 13 bases between them. The germline V gene has CDR1 SQVTM and CDR2 ANQGSEA. As DNA, the CDR3 is TGCAGCGTTGAAGACTGGTGGATAAATTCCTACAATGAGCAGTTCTTC. Translating gives CSVEDWWINSYNEQFF.

This clone was seen just once. The chain uses TRBV27 and TRBJ1-5; 7 bases align to TRBD1. The V gene end was trimmed by 5 bases and the J gene end by 3 bases; junction bases not matched to a gene: 4. CDR1 is MNHEY and CDR2 is SMNVEV in the germline V gene (reference sequence). CDR3 length: 14 amino acids. The CDR3 reads CASSPGTDNQPQHF. The CDR3 nucleotides are TGTGCCAGCAGTCCAGGGACAGACAATCAGCCCCAGCATTTT.

This CDR3 is CASSFGHLNTEAFF. The CDR3 DNA reads TGCGCCAGCAGCTTCGGACATCTGAACACTGAAGCTTTCTTT. The V and J genes are TRBV5-1 and TRBJ1-1; possible D gene TRBD1, 5 bases. Germline loops: CDR1 SGHRS, CDR2 YFSETQ. The CDR3 is 14 amino acids. Trimming took 2 bases from V and 0 from J, leaving 8 bases between them.

CDR3 sequence: CASSLVRDTDTQYF. In DNA, the CDR3 is TGTGCCAGCAGCTTAGTTCGTGACACAGATACGCAGTATTTT. The chain carries TRBV11-2 and TRBJ2-3; D is undetermined. The CDR3 spans 14 residues. Germline V gives CDR1 SGHAT, CDR2 FQNNGV. V was pared by 1 base and J by 2 bases, with 7 bases between.

The V call is TRBV9, the J call TRBJ2-7; TRBD2 aligns across 8 bases. Looked up from germline, CDR1 is SGDLS and CDR2 is YYNGEE. V lost 0 bases, J lost 6 bases, and 5 bases stayed unmatched. This CDR3 comprises 14 residues. In DNA form, the CDR3 reads TGTGCCAGCAGCGTAGAAACTAGCGGCCTCGAGCAGTACTTC. Translating gives CASSVETSGLEQYF.

The V gene is TRBV7-9, the J gene TRBJ2-7; 8 bases map to TRBD1. The V gene's germline CDR1 is SEHNR and CDR2 FQNEAQ (reference sequence). The CDR3 contains 15 residues. The J segment lost 5 bases and the V segment lost 2 bases, leaving 8 bases of the junction unmatched. The CDR3 sequence is CASSLSLQGAHEQYF. CDR3 nucleotide sequence: TGTGCCAGCAGCTTAAGCCTCCAGGGGGCCCACGAGCAGTACTTC.

This clone was seen only once. The DNA for the CDR3 is TGTGCCAGCAGTTTTGGACCCGGGGGCCAATCCCTTGAAGCTTTCTTT. It specifies CASSFGPGGQSLEAFF. V usage is TRBV28 and J usage is TRBJ1-1, with D possibly TRBD1 on 6 matching bases. Trimming took 3 bases from V and 7 from J, leaving 21 bases between them. This CDR3 contains 16 residues. CDR1 and CDR2 from the germline V gene are MDHEN and SYDVKM. Variable domain in full (rest from reference TRBV28 and TRBJ1-1): DVKVTQSSRYLVKRTGEKVFLECVQDMDHENMFWYRQDPGLGLRLIYFSYDVKMKEKGDIPEGYSVSREKKERFSLILESASTNQTSMYLCASSFGPGGQSLEAFFGQGTRLTVV.

This rearrangement joins TRBV7-2 to TRBJ1-1, with a weak D call TRBD1 (5 bases). The V end lost 2 bases, the J end lost 0 bases, and 10 bases lay between the germline ends. This CDR3 is 15 amino acids long. Germline V gene lookup returns CDR1 SGHTA and CDR2 FQGNSA. This CDR3 reads CASSLPGRLNTEAFF. The CDR3 DNA is TGTGCCAGCAGCTTACCGGGACGGTTGAACACTGAAGCTTTCTTT.